This TCR beta chain was sequenced for a study of T cells in Graves' hyperthyroidism and ophthalmopathy. The study's findings and limits: Progression to ophthalmopathy was predicted a median of roughly 6.5 months early.

The CDR3 covers 14 residues. The V end lost 1 base, the J end lost 2 bases, and 12 bases lay between the germline ends. Germline-derived CDR1 and CDR2 are GTSNPN and SVGIG (reference sequence). About this clonotype itself: What it recognizes is unknown.

TCR beta CDR3 region amplification was performed from RNA transcripts. The study used the HTBI primer set for a first-round RT-PCR of the TCR CDR3. TCRdb independently ran MiXCR on the multiplex PCR reads; one entry per CDR3 protein. The sample has hundreds of thousands of distinct CDR3 sequences; more than 30% are singletons. Absent ophthalmopathy progression within 18 months defined stable Graves' hyperthyroidism. Hyperthyroidism patients were newly diagnosed, had disease duration under 2 months, and were aged 18 to 65 years. Pregnant or lactating patients were excluded, as were those with uncontrolled infection or other autoimmune disease.

This receptor was identified in a man aged 18 to 29 with Graves' hyperthyroidism. Sequenced sample: blood. V is TRBV30 and J is TRBJ2-7, with D possibly matching TRBD1 (5 bases). CDR3 residues: CAWSGQGTPYEQYF. CDR3 nucleotide sequence: TGTGCCTGGAGTGGGCAGGGAACTCCCTACGAGCAGTACTTC.